This TCR beta chain originates from a study of chemoradiotherapy in HPV16-positive cancers. TCRdb's table, derived via immunoSEQ multiplex PCR, lists solely in-frame clones and lacks some. This table holds 30,000 to 35,000 clones, more than 85% found once. Material: blood, obtained from a patient who underwent chemoradiotherapy. This TCR derives from a human donor with HPV-associated anogenital cancer.

The CDR3 is CASSLISGVVQPQHF. The CDR3 DNA is TGTGCCAGCAGTTTAATCTCGGGGGTTGTGCAGCCCCAGCATTTT. The gene calls are TRBV28 and TRBJ1-5, with D possibly being TRBD1 (5 bases). The V and J ends lost 2 bases and 7 bases respectively, with 15 bases between them. The CDR3 totals 15 residues. The germline V gene has CDR1 MDHEN and CDR2 SYDVKM.